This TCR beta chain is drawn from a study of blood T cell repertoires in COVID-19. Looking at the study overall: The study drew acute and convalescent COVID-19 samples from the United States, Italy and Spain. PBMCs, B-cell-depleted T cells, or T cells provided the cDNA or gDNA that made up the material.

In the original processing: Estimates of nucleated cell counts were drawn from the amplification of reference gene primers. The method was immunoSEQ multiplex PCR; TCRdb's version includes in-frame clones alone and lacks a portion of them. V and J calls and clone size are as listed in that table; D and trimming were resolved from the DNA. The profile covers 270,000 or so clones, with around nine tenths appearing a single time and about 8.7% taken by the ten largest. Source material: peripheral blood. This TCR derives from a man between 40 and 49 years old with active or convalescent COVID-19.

The CDR3 DNA is TGTGCCAGTAGTCAAACGGTGAACACTGAAGCTTTCTTT. Translation: CASSQTVNTEAFF. The rearrangement links TRBV19 to TRBJ1-1; D is unresolved. The CDR3 runs to 13 residues. Between the trimmed V and J ends, which lost 5 bases and 0 bases, there was a span of 7 bases. Per the germline V gene, CDR1 is LNHDA and CDR2 is SQIVND (reference sequence).